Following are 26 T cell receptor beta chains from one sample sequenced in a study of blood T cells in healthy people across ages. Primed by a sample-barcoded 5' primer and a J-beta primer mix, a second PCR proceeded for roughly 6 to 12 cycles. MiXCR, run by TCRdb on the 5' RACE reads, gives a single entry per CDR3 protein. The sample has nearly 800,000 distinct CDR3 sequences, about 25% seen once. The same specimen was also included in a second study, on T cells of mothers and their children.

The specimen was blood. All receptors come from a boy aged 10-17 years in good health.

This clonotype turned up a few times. The CDR3 DNA is TGCAGTGCTAGAGATCTTTTAGCGGGGGGCTCCTACGAGCAGTACTTC. Amino acid sequence: CSARDLLAGGSYEQYF. This chain joins TRBV20-1 and TRBJ2-7, with 10 bases that match TRBD2. Germline assignment: CDR1 DFQATT and CDR2 SNEGSKA (reference sequence). CDR3 size: 16 residues. V lost 0 bases, J lost 0 bases, and 5 bases stayed unmatched.

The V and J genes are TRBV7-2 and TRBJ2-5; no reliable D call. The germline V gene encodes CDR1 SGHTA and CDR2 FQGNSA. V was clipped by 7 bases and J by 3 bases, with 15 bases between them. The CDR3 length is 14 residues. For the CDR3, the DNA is TGTGCCAGCAACCCAGCAGGTGGTAAAGAGACCCAGTACTTC. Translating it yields CASNPAGGKETQYF.

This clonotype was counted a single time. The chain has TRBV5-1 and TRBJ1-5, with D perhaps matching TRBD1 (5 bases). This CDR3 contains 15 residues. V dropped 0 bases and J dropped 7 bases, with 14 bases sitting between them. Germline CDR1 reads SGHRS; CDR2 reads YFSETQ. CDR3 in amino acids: CASSLAGGTEQPQHF. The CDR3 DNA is TGCGCCAGCAGCTTGGCCGGAGGGACTGAGCAGCCCCAGCATTTT.

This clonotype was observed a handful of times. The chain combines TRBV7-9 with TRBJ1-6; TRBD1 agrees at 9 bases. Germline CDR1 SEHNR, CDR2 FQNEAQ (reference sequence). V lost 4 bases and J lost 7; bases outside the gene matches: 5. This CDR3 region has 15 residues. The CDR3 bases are TGTGCCAGCAGCTCGGGGACAGGGCCAAATTCACCCCTCCACTTT. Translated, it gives CASSSGTGPNSPLHF.

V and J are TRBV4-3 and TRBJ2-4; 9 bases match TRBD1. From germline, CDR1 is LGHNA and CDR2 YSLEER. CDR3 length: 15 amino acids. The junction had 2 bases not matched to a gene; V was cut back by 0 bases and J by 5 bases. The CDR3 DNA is TGCGCCAGCAGCCAAGAGGGGACAGGGCAAAACATTCAGTACTTC. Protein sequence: CASSQEGTGQNIQYF.

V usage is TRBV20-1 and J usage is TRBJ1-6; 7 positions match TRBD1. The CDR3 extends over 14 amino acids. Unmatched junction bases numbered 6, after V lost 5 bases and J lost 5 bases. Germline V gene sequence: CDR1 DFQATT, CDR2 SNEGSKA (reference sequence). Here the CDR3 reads CSALPGTDNSPLHF. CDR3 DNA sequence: TGCAGTGCTCTCCCCGGGACAGATAATTCACCCCTCCACTTT.

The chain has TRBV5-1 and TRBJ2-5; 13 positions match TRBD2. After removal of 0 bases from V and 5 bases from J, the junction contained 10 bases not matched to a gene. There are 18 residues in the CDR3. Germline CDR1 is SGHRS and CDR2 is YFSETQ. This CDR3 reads CASSLEGTSGKRRETQYF. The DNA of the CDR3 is TGCGCCAGCAGCTTGGAGGGGACTAGCGGGAAAAGGCGGGAGACCCAGTACTTC.

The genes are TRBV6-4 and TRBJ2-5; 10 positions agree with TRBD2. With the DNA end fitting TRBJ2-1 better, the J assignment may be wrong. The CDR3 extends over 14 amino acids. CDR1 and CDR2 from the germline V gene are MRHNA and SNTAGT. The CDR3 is CASSGSSGSSEQFF. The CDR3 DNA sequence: TGTGCCAGCAGTGGCTCTAGCGGGAGCTCTGAGCAGTTCTTC.

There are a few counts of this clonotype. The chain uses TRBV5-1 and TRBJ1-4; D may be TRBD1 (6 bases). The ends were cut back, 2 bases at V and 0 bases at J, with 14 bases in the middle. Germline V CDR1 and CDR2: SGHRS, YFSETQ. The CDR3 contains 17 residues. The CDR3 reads CASSFSTGPATNEKLFF. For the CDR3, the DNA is TGCGCCAGCAGCTTCAGTACAGGGCCTGCAACTAATGAAAAACTGTTTTTT. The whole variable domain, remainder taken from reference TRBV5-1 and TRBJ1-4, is KAGVTQTPRYLIKTRGQQVTLSCSPISGHRSVSWYQQTPGQGLQFLFEYFSETQRNKGNFPGRFSGRQFSNSRSEMNVSTLELGDSALYLCASSFSTGPATNEKLFFGSGTQLSVL.

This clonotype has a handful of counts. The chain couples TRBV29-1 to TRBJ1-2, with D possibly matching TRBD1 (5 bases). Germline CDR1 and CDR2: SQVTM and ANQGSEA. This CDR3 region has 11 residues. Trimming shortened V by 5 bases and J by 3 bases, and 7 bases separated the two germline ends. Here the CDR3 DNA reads TGCAGCGTTAGGGGCTACTATGGCTACACCTTC. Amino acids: CSVRGYYGYTF. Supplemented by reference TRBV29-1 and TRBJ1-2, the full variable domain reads SAVISQKPSRDICQRGTSLTIQCQVDSQVTMMFWYRQQPGQSLTLIATANQGSEATYESGFVIDKFPISRPNLTFSTLTVSNMSPEDSSIYLCSVRGYYGYTFGSGTRLTVV.

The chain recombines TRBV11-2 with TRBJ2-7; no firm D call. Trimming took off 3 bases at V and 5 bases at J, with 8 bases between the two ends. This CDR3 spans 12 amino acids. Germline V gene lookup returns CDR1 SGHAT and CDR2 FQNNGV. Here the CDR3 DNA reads TGTGCCAGCAGCTTCGTCCGGAACGAGCAGTACTTC. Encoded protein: CASSFVRNEQYF.

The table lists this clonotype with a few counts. CDR3 sequence: CASSLASGRAYNEQFF. The DNA of the CDR3 is TGTGCCAGCAGCTTAGCTAGCGGGAGGGCCTACAATGAGCAGTTCTTC. The chain carries TRBV7-2 and TRBJ2-1; 11 nucleotides align to TRBD2. CDR3 length equals 16 residues. V trimming: 0 bases; J trimming: 2 bases; junction bases outside the gene matches: 0. Germline V gives CDR1 SGHTA, CDR2 FQGNSA.

The CDR3 sequence is CASSLGAGVTYEQYF. In DNA form, the CDR3 reads TGTGCCAGCAGCTTAGGGGCTGGGGTTACCTACGAGCAGTACTTC. The rearrangement uses TRBV7-8 and TRBJ2-1; no clear D. The tail of the sequence fits TRBJ2-7 better, so the J call may be wrong. Germline-derived CDR1 and CDR2 are SGHVS and FQNEAQ. This CDR3 spans 15 amino acids.

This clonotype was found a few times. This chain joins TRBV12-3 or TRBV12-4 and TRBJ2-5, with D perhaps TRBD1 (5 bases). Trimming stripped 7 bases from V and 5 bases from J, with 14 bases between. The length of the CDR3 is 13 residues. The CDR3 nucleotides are TGTGCCAGCAAATTAGACCCAGGGGAGACCCAGTACTTC. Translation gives CASKLDPGETQYF.

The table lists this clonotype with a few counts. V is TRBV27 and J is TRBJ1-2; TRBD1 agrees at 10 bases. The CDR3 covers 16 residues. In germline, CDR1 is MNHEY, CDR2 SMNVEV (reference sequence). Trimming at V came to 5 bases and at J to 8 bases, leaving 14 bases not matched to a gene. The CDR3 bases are TGTGCCAGCAGTCCCCACTCCGGGACAGGGGTGCTCGGCTACACCTTC. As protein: CASSPHSGTGVLGYTF.

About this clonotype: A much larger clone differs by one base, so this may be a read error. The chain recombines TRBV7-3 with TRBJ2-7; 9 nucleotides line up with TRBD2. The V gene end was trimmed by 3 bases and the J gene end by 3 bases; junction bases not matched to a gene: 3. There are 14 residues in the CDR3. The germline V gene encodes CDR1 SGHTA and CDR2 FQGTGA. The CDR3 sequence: CASSFSGGNYEQYF. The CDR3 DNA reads TGTGCCAGCAGCTTTAGCGGGGGAAACTACGAGCAGTACTTC.

The CDR3 is CASSLSWDGSQETQYF. DNA of the CDR3: TGTGCCAGCAGTTTATCTTGGGACGGCAGTCAAGAGACCCAGTACTTC. The chain employs TRBV12-3 or TRBV12-4 and TRBJ2-5; possibly TRBD1 or TRBD2 for D (5 bases each). Trimming took 2 bases from V and 2 from J, leaving 15 bases between them. This CDR3 is 16 amino acids long.

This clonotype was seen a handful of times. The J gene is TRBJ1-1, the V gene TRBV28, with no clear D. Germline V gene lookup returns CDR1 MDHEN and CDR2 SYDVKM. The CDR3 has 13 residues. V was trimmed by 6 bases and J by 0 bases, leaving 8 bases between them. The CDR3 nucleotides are TGTGCCAGCAGACCCCAAATGAACACTGAAGCTTTCTTT. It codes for CASRPQMNTEAFF.

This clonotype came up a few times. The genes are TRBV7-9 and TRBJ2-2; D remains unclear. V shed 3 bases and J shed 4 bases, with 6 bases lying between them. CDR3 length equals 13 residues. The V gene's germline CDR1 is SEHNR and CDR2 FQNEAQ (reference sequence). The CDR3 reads CASSLLLTGELFF. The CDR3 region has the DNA TGTGCCAGCAGCTTGCTTCTCACCGGGGAGCTGTTTTTT. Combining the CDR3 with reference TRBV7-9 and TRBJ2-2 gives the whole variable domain DTGVSQNPRHKITKRGQNVTFRCDPISEHNRLYWYRQTLGQGPEFLTYFQNEAQLEKSRLLSDRFSAERPKGSFSTLEIQRTEQGDSAMYLCASSLLLTGELFFGEGSRLTVL.

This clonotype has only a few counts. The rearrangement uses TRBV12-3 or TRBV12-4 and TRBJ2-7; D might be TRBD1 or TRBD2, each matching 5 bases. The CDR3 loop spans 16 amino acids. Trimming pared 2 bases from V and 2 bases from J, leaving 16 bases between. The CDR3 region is CASSLSYPGLTYEQYF. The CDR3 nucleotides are TGTGCCAGCAGTTTATCTTATCCGGGGCTTACCTACGAGCAGTACTTC.

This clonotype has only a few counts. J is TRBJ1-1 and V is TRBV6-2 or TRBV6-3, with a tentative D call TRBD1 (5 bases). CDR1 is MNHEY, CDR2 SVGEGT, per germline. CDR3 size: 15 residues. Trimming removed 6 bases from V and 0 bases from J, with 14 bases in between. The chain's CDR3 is CASRVRQNMNTEAFF. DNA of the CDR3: TGTGCCAGCAGGGTTCGACAGAACATGAACACTGAAGCTTTCTTT.

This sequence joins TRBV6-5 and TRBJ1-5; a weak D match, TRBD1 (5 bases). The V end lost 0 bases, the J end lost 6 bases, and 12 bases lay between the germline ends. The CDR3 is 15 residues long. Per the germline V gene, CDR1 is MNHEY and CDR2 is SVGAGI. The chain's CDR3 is CASSYSRGGSQPQHF. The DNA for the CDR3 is TGTGCCAGCAGTTACTCCCGGGGCGGGAGTCAGCCCCAGCATTTT.

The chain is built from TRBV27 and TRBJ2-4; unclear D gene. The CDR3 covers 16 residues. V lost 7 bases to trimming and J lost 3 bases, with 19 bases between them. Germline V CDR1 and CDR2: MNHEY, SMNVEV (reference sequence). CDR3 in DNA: TGTGCCAGCACGCCAGTGGATGGAAATGACAAAAACATTCAGTACTTC. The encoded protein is CASTPVDGNDKNIQYF.

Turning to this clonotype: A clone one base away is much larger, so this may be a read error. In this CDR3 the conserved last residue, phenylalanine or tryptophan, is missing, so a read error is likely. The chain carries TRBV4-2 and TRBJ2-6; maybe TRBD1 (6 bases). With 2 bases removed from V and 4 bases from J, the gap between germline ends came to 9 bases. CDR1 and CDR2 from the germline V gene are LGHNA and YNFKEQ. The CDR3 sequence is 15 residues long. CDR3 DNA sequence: TGTGCCAGCAGCCAAAACAGGGAAGGGGCCAACGTCCTGACTCTC. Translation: CASSQNREGANVLTL.

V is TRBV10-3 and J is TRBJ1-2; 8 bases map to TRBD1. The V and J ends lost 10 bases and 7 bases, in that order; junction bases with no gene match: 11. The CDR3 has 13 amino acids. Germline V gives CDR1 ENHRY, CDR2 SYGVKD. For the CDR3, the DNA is TGTGCCACCAGAGAAGACGGACAGGGTGGCTACACCTTC. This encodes CATREDGQGGYTF.

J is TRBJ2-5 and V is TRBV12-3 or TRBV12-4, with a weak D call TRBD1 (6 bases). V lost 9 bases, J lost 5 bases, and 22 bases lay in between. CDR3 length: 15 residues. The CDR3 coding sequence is TGTGCCAGTTCAACCGCTCAGGGGATAGGGGAGACCCAGTACTTC. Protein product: CASSTAQGIGETQYF.